This T cell receptor beta chain was retrieved from a study of shared clonotypes between healthy human individuals (dated by TCRdb to about 2020). Notes on the research overall: The cohort comprised a couple of women and a few men aged 18 to 49 years. For each donor, CD4 naive and CD4 memory were each given three plates, CD8 naive was given two plates, and CD8 memory was given one plate. The study deeply sequenced blood TCR repertoires of about five healthy adults to estimate repertoire size and the extent of clonotype sharing between individuals. Libraries were prepared and TCR repertoires were sequenced by different laboratories using diverse techniques, in order to increase sequencing depth and limit assay-specific biases. Between about 0.8 and 9.5 billion PBMCs per donor were obtained by leukapheresis.

The donors were healthy, HIV-negative adults who had no recently reported acute infections or vaccinations. Only Caucasian adults living in Nashville, Tennessee, USA were represented among the donors. Magnetic negative selection was used to enrich CD4+ T cells, after which naive cells were positively selected on CD45RA and the negative fraction became the memory subset. After blood collection by leukapheresis, PBMCs were isolated using Ficoll-Histopaque density gradient centrifugation and then cryopreserved in the vapor phase of liquid nitrogen. Purity and quantity of every magnetically sorted T cell population were checked by analytical flow cytometry. Genomic DNA was isolated from each sorted fraction and quantified by UV absorbance on a Nanodrop 2000c. Trimming removed 2 bases from V and 5 bases from J, leaving 13 bases between the germline ends. Reading the germline V gene (reference sequence) gives CDR1 GTSNPN and CDR2 SVGIG. The CDR3 covers 13 residues, taking in both the cysteine and the phenylalanine. Just CDR3 DNA is preserved here, 39 bases in frame from base 1.

TCR CDR3 regions were amplified from genomic DNA by multiplex PCR using the deep immunoSEQ assay. For each cell subset, the extracted genomic DNA was distributed evenly across all wells of several immunoSEQ 96-well plates, and each plate served as one replicate. For sorted subsets, roughly 200 ng of genomic DNA, equivalent to 30,000 or so T cell genomes, went into each replicate PCR. The purified libraries were quantified using a Qubit 3.0 fluorometer, sized with a Bioanalyzer 2100, and then quantified again using the KAPA Library Quantification kit. Every immunoSEQ 96-well plate was sequenced on a dedicated single-read 150-cycle Illumina NextSeq 550 flow cell. The study's processing was this. Because only junctional sequences without quality scores were contained in the immunoSEQ output, filtering matching that applied to full-length reads could not be performed. Sequences were annotated with PyIR, a Python wrapper for IgBLAST v1.9, using IMGT germline references to assign V/J genes and CDR3. Reads were removed for weak V/J assignments (E-value above 1e-6), missing CDR3, stop codons, out-of-frame junctions, or ambiguous translated residues. V3J clonotypes were defined by identical inferred V gene, J gene, and CDR3 amino acid sequence. Percentage overlap between repertoires was calculated by dividing the number of shared unique clonotypes by the size of the smaller repertoire. Richness of each repertoire was evaluated using RTK rarefaction, the Chao1 estimator, and Recon v2.1 estimates of unobserved clonotypes. For all TCRbeta clonotypes obtained by the gDNA method from a handful of donors, generation probabilities were computed with OLGA. The source is immuneACCESS, and TCRdb retained only in-frame sequences with V and J called. Part of the clones is not carried over; for the studies checked, unresolved V genes explain less than half of this, and the remainder is unexplained. The D gene and trimming were derived from the DNA, and the V and J assignments and clone size from that table. The sample table lists some 500,000 clones, roughly 95% of them with a count of one. The leading ten clones occupy nearly 0.065% of the sample.

On the study overall, not on this receptor specifically: Sampling was restricted to blood, and TCR repertoires in tissue are likely to differ from TCR repertoires in blood. Because the study included a small number of donors, the genetic and exposure-history diversity represented was limited. Based on pairwise subsampling, the degree of clonotype sharing among donors was expected to be affected by sequencing depth. Compared with non-shared clonotypes, the clonotypes found in all four sorted-subset donors had higher generation probabilities. When a handful of donors were compared, the shared fraction of clonotypes was around 5% for naive CD4, 3.5% to 4% for naive CD8, 2.3% for memory CD4, and about 0.36% for memory CD8. Incomplete sequencing was indicated by rarefaction of sorted-subset datasets, despite the large sequencing depth. Naive subsets generally had larger estimated clonotype richness than memory subsets.

A note on this clone: The clone's antigen remains unknown. The sample holds no much larger clone one base away, and base qualities are not on file.

The sequenced sample was naive CD4+ T cells sorted from blood. The cell subset or site label corresponds to: CD45RA+ positively selected. The chain employs TRBV30 and TRBJ2-7; the D gene is unclear. This sequence was found in a woman between 25 and 40 years old in good health. The DNA sequence is given as TGTGCCTGGAGTCCTTCTCCCGTCCACGAGCAGTACTTC. This is translated as CAWSPSPVHEQYF.